The T cell receptor beta chain under discussion was sequenced for a study of T cell responses to AZD1222 COVID-19 vaccine. On the study more broadly: Timing groups of about 4 and about 12 weeks for second doses were pooled. Study outcomes and limitations: The study found Spike-specific TCR breadth and depth rose after two AZD1222 doses. There were vaccine-associated CD4 TCRs across spike, dominant at 160-218 and 743-854. Donors were chiefly white British, with a greater number of females, and clonal diversity was perhaps underestimated.

Assay: immunoSEQ multiplex PCR; the TCRdb copy retains only in-frame clones and omits some. The profile shows roughly 67,000 clones, roughly 86% of them singletons. Germline V gene sequence: CDR1 SGHTA, CDR2 FQGNSA. The CDR3 is 16 residues long. V lost 5 bases to trimming and J lost 2 bases, with 18 bases between them. Regarding this clone: What it recognizes is unknown.

V usage is TRBV7-2 and J usage is TRBJ1-2; D perhaps matches TRBD1 (6 bases). The sequences come from peripheral blood, collected on day 0 of AZD1222 vaccination. The receptor was isolated from an adult in good health. CDR3 sequence: CASSRLKTGLNYGYTF. The CDR3 nucleotides read TGTGCCAGCAGCCGCCTTAAAACAGGGCTCAACTATGGCTACACCTTC.